This entry lists 27 T cell receptor beta chains sequenced from one sample in a study of identical twins. TCRdb recomputed calls from the 5' RACE reads with MiXCR, one row per CDR3 protein. The sample has hundreds of thousands of distinct CDR3 sequences, about 20% seen once. These same data were also listed under a study on T cells expressing NK-cell markers.

Source material: PBMCs. The source of these receptors is a woman under 30 in good health.

In this sample, this clonotype turned up a few times. The chain couples TRBV7-2 to TRBJ2-7; 8 bases align to TRBD1. V gave up 1 base and J gave up 5 bases; unmatched junction bases: 10. The CDR3 runs to 16 residues. The germline V gene encodes CDR1 SGHTA and CDR2 FQGNSA. CDR3 coding DNA: TGTGCCAGCAGCTTAGATGCCAGGACAGGGATCCACGAGCAGTACTTC. Its protein product is CASSLDARTGIHEQYF.

There are a few counts of this clonotype. The rearrangement joins TRBV2 to TRBJ1-5; no clear D. CDR3 size: 13 residues. Looked up from germline, CDR1 is SNHLY and CDR2 is FYNNEI. Trimming took off 6 bases at V and 0 bases at J, with 6 bases between the two ends. The CDR3 loop reads CASREDSNQPQHF. As DNA, the CDR3 is TGTGCCAGCAGAGAGGATAGCAATCAGCCCCAGCATTTT.

This clonotype was observed a few times. The genes are TRBV6-5 and TRBJ2-3; 7 bases map to TRBD2. V trimming: 2 bases; J trimming: 4 bases; junction bases outside the gene matches: 9. There are 16 residues in the CDR3. Germline V gene lookup returns CDR1 MNHEY and CDR2 SVGAGI. The CDR3 DNA reads as TGTGCCAGCAGTTACAGACTAGCCCCTAGCCCAGATACGCAGTATTTT. This gives the protein CASSYRLAPSPDTQYF.

This clonotype was observed a few times. This chain connects TRBV6-1 to TRBJ1-1; D may be TRBD1 (5 bases). Germline loops: CDR1 MNHNS, CDR2 SASEGT. The CDR3 is 14 residues long. V shed 10 bases and J shed 5 bases, with 20 bases lying between them. The CDR3 region is CATLRGAGGTEAFF. In DNA form, the CDR3 reads TGTGCCACCTTGAGGGGTGCGGGAGGGACTGAAGCTTTCTTT.

This clonotype came up a few times. The chain links TRBV30 to TRBJ2-5; the D gene is possibly TRBD1 (5 bases). Germline loops: CDR1 GTSNPN, CDR2 SVGIG (reference sequence). This CDR3 region has 10 residues. Trimming cost V 4 bases and J 11 bases, with 11 bases left between them. The CDR3 loop is CAWKGLRQYF. The CDR3 DNA is TGTGCCTGGAAGGGGCTACGACAGTACTTC. The whole variable domain, remainder taken from reference TRBV30 and TRBJ2-5, is SQTIHQWPATLVQPVGSPLSLECTVEGTSNPNLYWYRQAAGRGLQLLFYSVGIGQISSEVPQNLSASRPQDRQFILSSKKLLLSDSGFYLCAWKGLRQYFGPGTRLLVL.

This clonotype was found many times. CDR3 in DNA: TGTGCCAGCAGCTTAGGCCTAGCGACGTCCACAGATACGCAGTATTTT. Translating gives CASSLGLATSTDTQYF. The rearrangement uses TRBV5-6 and TRBJ2-3, with a tentative D call TRBD2 (6 bases). Trimming cost V 2 bases and J 2 bases, with 15 bases left between them. Germline CDR1 is SGHDT and CDR2 is YYEEEE. The CDR3 has 16 residues.

This chain joins TRBV20-1 and TRBJ1-5, with no clear D. In germline, CDR1 is DFQATT, CDR2 SNEGSKA (reference sequence). This CDR3 comprises 13 residues. Trimming took off 5 bases at V and 7 bases at J, with 15 bases between the two ends. DNA for the CDR3: TGCAGTGCTTCCCCCGGGCCAAAACAGCCCCAGCATTTT. Encoded protein: CSASPGPKQPQHF.

This clonotype was seen only a few times. The chain uses TRBV6-5 and TRBJ1-2, with 7 positions matching TRBD1. The length of the CDR3 is 18 residues. Germline V gives CDR1 MNHEY, CDR2 SVGAGI. J was trimmed by 5 bases and V by 4 bases; bases with no gene match: 19. DNA of the CDR3: TGTGCCAGCAGTTCACTTACCCCGGGCCAGGGGGTTCGATATGGCTACACCTTC. Its protein product is CASSSLTPGQGVRYGYTF.

This clonotype was seen a handful of times. The rearrangement links TRBV20-1 to TRBJ2-7, with TRBD2 identical over 8 bases. V gave up 0 bases and J gave up 2 bases; unmatched junction bases: 6. Germline V gene lookup returns CDR1 DFQATT and CDR2 SNEGSKA (reference sequence). The CDR3 extends over 15 amino acids. CDR3 DNA: TGCAGTGCTAGAGATCTCAGCGGGGGCCCCTACGAGCAGTACTTC. Translated: CSARDLSGGPYEQYF.

About this clonotype: A junction boundary mismatches the germline segment, possibly from a read error. This rearrangement joins TRBV5-1 to TRBJ2-1; 14 bases are shared with TRBD2. The CDR3 is 17 amino acids. CDR1 is SGHRS and CDR2 is YFSETQ in the germline V gene. CDR3 loop: CASSQTTSGRAYNEQFF. The DNA of the CDR3 is TGCGCCAGCAGCCAAACGACTAGCGGGAGGGCCTATAATGAGCAGTTCTTC.

The chain links TRBV9 to TRBJ1-1; D gene unclear. This CDR3 has 13 residues. V lost 5 bases to trimming and J lost 3 bases, with 11 bases between them. The germline CDR1 and CDR2 sequences are SGDLS and YYNGEE. In DNA form, the CDR3 reads TGTGCCAGCAGTGCCGACGGATACACTGAAGCTTTCTTT. As protein: CASSADGYTEAFF. Looking up the rest from reference TRBV9 and TRBJ1-1 gives the full variable domain: DSGVTQTPKHLITATGQRVTLRCSPRSGDLSVYWYQQSLDQGLQFLIQYYNGEERAKGNILERFSAQQFPDLHSELNLSSLELGDSALYFCASSADGYTEAFFGQGTRLTVV.

This clonotype was seen a handful of times. This chain uses TRBV12-3 or TRBV12-4 with TRBJ2-7; 11 nucleotides align to TRBD2. V shed 9 bases, J shed 4 bases, and the junction held 20 bases outside the gene matches. This CDR3 is 18 amino acids long. CDR3 sequence: CASTMGTSGAEDLYEQYF. The CDR3 nucleotides are TGTGCCAGTACGATGGGGACTAGCGGAGCGGAGGACCTGTACGAGCAGTACTTC.

This clonotype has more than one count but fewer than ten. J is TRBJ1-6 and V is TRBV7-2; D might be TRBD1 (5 bases). V lost 8 bases and J 2 bases, leaving 10 bases between the germline ends. This CDR3 is built from 14 residues. The germline CDR1 and CDR2 sequences are SGHTA and FQGNSA. CDR3 sequence: CASAQGPYNSPLHF. For the CDR3, the DNA is TGTGCCAGCGCCCAGGGACCCTATAATTCACCCCTCCACTTT.

This clonotype was picked up a small number of times. The CDR3 sequence: CASSYSHRGNGYTF. CDR3 nucleotides: TGTGCCAGCAGTTACTCGCACAGGGGTAATGGCTACACCTTC. The J gene is TRBJ1-2, the V gene TRBV6-5; 7 nucleotides agree with TRBD1. Germline lookup yields CDR1 MNHEY and CDR2 SVGAGI. The J segment lost 6 bases and the V segment lost 0 bases, leaving 4 bases of the junction unmatched. This CDR3 comprises 14 residues.

This clonotype appeared a few times. This chain joins TRBV24-1 and TRBJ2-2, with D unclear. CDR3 length: 13 amino acids. Trimming left V 5 bases short and J 1 base short, with 4 bases between. The germline CDR1 and CDR2 sequences are KGHDR and SFDVKD. For the CDR3, the DNA is TGTGCCACCAGTGTAGGGAACACCGGGGAGCTGTTTTTT. It translates to CATSVGNTGELFF.

CDR3: CASSYQRTLGYTF. CDR3 in DNA: TGTGCCAGCAGTTATCAGAGAACCTTGGGCTACACCTTC. The chain recombines TRBV12-3 or TRBV12-4 with TRBJ1-2; D is ambiguous. The CDR3 runs to 13 residues. With 4 bases removed from V and 8 bases from J, the gap between germline ends came to 14 bases.

The CDR3 spells CASSQAPSHEQYF. For the CDR3, the DNA is TGCGCCAGCAGCCAAGCGCCGTCCCACGAGCAGTACTTC. The genes are TRBV4-3 and TRBJ2-7; D gene unclear. The CDR3 spans 13 residues. V gave up 1 base and J gave up 5 bases, with 9 bases separating them. Germline lookup yields CDR1 LGHNA and CDR2 YSLEER.

The V and J genes are TRBV20-1 and TRBJ2-5; weak D call: TRBD1 (6 bases). CDR3 length: 12 residues. With 7 bases removed from V and 4 bases from J, the gap between germline ends came to 13 bases. Per germline, CDR1 DFQATT and CDR2 SNEGSKA (reference sequence). CDR3 DNA: TGCAGTGTTCAGGGGATCCCAGAGACCCAGTACTTC. As protein: CSVQGIPETQYF.

V is TRBV27 and J is TRBJ2-3, with 7 positions matching TRBD1. The CDR3 extends over 15 amino acids. J lost 1 base, V lost 5 bases, and 6 bases had no gene match. The germline V gene encodes CDR1 MNHEY and CDR2 SMNVEV (reference sequence). The chain's CDR3 is CASSPYRGRTDTQYF. The CDR3 DNA is TGTGCCAGCAGTCCGTACAGGGGACGCACAGATACGCAGTATTTT.

This chain uses TRBV9 with TRBJ1-2; no firm D call. Germline CDR1 is SGDLS and CDR2 is YYNGEE. The CDR3 has 13 residues. With 4 bases removed from V and 4 bases from J, the gap between germline ends came to 11 bases. CDR3 nucleotides: TGTGCCAGCAGCACAACACTGGGCTATGGCTACACCTTC. Protein: CASSTTLGYGYTF.

The rearrangement links TRBV20-1 to TRBJ2-5; D might be TRBD1 (6 bases). The germline V gene has CDR1 DFQATT and CDR2 SNEGSKA (reference sequence). The CDR3 sequence is 13 residues long. V was shortened by 3 bases and J by 1 base, with 9 bases between the two germline ends. CDR3 sequence reads: CSARGAAQETQYF. In nucleotides, the CDR3 is TGCAGTGCTAGGGGGGCGGCCCAAGAGACCCAGTACTTC.

This clonotype was counted between two and nine times. The chain recombines TRBV6-4 with TRBJ2-3; no clear D gene. V was trimmed by 2 bases and J by 0 bases, leaving 6 bases between them. The CDR3 has 14 residues. Germline V gives CDR1 MRHNA, CDR2 SNTAGT. The CDR3, as DNA: TGTGCCAGCAGTGACCGTCCTAGCACAGATACGCAGTATTTT. This codes for CASSDRPSTDTQYF.

V usage is TRBV6-5 and J usage is TRBJ1-2, with TRBD1 matching over 7 bases. Germline V CDR1 and CDR2: MNHEY, SVGAGI. V dropped 4 bases and J dropped 7; count of bases not matched to a gene: 9. The CDR3 length is 14 residues. CDR3 DNA: TGTGCCAGCAGTTTCTTGGACAGGCCGACTGGCTACACCTTC. This sequence encodes CASSFLDRPTGYTF.

A few counts support this clonotype. The chain combines TRBV20-1 with TRBJ1-4; D is uncertain. There are 12 residues in the CDR3. Germline values: CDR1 DFQATT, CDR2 SNEGSKA (reference sequence). The CDR3 bases are TGCGCCGGTCGGGCAACTAATGAAAAACTGTTTTTT. Amino acid sequence: CAGRATNEKLFF.

The chain combines TRBV20-1 with TRBJ2-7; D uncertain. The CDR3 is made up of 12 amino acids. Trimming took off 3 bases at V and 1 base at J, with 7 bases between the two ends. CDR1 and CDR2 from the germline V gene are DFQATT and SNEGSKA (reference sequence). Here the CDR3 reads CSARNLSYEQYF. In nucleotides, the CDR3 is TGCAGTGCTAGGAACCTTTCCTACGAGCAGTACTTC.

V is TRBV20-1 and J is TRBJ1-1, with D unresolved. Trimming removed 3 bases at V and 4 bases at J, with 9 bases between. The CDR3 totals 12 residues. Germline V CDR1 and CDR2: DFQATT, SNEGSKA (reference sequence). CDR3 sequence reads: CSASSHGTEAFF. CDR3 bases: TGCAGTGCTAGCAGTCATGGCACTGAAGCTTTCTTT.

The chain employs TRBV4-3 and TRBJ2-2; D uncertain. The V end lost 5 bases, the J end lost 2 bases, and 9 bases lay between the germline ends. CDR1 is LGHNA and CDR2 is YSLEER in the germline V gene. The CDR3 consists of 14 residues. The CDR3 bases are TGCGCCAGCAGCTCACGTTCTAACACCGGGGAGCTGTTTTTT. Its translation: CASSSRSNTGELFF.